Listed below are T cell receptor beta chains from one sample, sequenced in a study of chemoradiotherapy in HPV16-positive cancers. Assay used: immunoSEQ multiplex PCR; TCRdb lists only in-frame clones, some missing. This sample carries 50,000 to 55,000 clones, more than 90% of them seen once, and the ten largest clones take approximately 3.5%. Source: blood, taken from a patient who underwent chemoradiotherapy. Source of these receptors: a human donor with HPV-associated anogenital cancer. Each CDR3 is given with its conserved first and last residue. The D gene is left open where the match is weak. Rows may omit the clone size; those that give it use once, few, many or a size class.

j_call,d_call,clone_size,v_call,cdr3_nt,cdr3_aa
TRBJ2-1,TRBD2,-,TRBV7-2,TGTGCCAGCAGTTCTAGCGGGAGCAGCTCCTACAATGAGCAGTTCTTC,CASSSSGSSSYNEQFF
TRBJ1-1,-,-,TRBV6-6,TGTGCCAGCAGTTACGCAGGGGCCGCAATAACTGAAGCTTTCTTT,CASSYAGAAITEAFF
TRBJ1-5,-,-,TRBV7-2,TGTGCCAGCAGCTTAGAGAGGGCGAGCAATCAGCCCCAGCATTTT,CASSLERASNQPQHF
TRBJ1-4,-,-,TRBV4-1,TGCGCCAGCAGCCAAGGTCCCGTGGGTCGAGGGAATGAAAAACTGTTTTTT,CASSQGPVGRGNEKLFF
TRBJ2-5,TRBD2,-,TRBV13,TGTGCCAGCAGCTCTAGCGGGAGGGCTTGGGAGACCCAGTACTTC,CASSSSGRAWETQYF
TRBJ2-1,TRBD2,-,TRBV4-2,TGTGCCAGCAGCCCCTATGGGGGAGGGAACGGTGAGCAGTTCTTC,CASSPYGGGNGEQFF
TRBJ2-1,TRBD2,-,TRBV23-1,TGCGCCAGCAGTCAAACGGGGACTAGCGGGACGGGCACCTACAATGAGCAGTTCTTC,CASSQTGTSGTGTYNEQFF
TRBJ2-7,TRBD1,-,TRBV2,TGTGCCAGCAGAACCGGGACAGGGACCTACGAGCAGTACTTC,CASRTGTGTYEQYF
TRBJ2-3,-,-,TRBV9,TGTGCCAGCAGCGTGTTGGGTTCCCATACGCAGTATTTT,CASSVLGSHTQYF
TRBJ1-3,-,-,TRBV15,TGTGCCACCAGCAGGGGGAGGGACGTCGGCTCTGGAAACACCATATATTTT,CATSRGRDVGSGNTIYF
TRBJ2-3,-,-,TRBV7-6,TGTGCCAGCAGCTTGGGGTATATTAGCTCCACAGATACGCAGTATTTT,CASSLGYISSTDTQYF
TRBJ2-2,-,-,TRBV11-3,TGTGCCAGCAGCGGCGCCGGGACGGAGGACACCGGGGAGCTGTTTTTT,CASSGAGTEDTGELFF
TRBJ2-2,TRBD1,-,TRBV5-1,TGCGCCAGCAATGTCGACAGGGGGGACACCGGGGAGCTGTTTTTT,CASNVDRGDTGELFF
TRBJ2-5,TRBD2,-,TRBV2,TGTGCCAGCCAGATCCTAGCGGGGGGGGCTTTTGAGACCCAGTACTTC,CASQILAGGAFETQYF
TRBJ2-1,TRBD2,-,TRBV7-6,TGTGCCAGCAGCTTAGTCCTAGCGGGAGAGGAGTTCTTC,CASSLVLAGEEFF
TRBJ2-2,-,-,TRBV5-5,TGTGCCAGCAGCCCGGAGGGTAACACCGGGGAGCTGTTTTTT,CASSPEGNTGELFF
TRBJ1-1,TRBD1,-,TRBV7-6,TGTGCCAGCAGCCGGGACAGGGACCAAGGGGAAGCTTTCTTT,CASSRDRDQGEAFF
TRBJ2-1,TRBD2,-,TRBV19,TGTGCCAGTACCTTGGGGACTAGCCGGATGGATGAGCAGTTCTTC,CASTLGTSRMDEQFF
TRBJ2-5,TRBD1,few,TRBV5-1,TGCGCCAGCAGCTTGGGACAGGGGATGACCGAGACCCAGTACTTC,CASSLGQGMTETQYF
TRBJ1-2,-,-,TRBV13,TGTGCCAGCAGCTTAGGGGGGGCCACTAACTATGGCTACACCTTC,CASSLGGATNYGYTF
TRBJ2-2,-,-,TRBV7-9,TGTGCCAGCAGCTTAGCGCGGCTCGAGGAGCTGTTTTTT,CASSLARLEELFF
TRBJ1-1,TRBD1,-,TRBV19,TGTGCCAGTAGTGTGGACAGGGGGAGCACTGAAGCTTTCTTT,CASSVDRGSTEAFF
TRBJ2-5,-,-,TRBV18,TGTGCCAGCTCACCATTCACGGGGGACCAAGAGACCCAGTACTTC,CASSPFTGDQETQYF
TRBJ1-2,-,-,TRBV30,TGTGCCTGGAGTCCTTCGGACTACAGCTACACCTTC,CAWSPSDYSYTF
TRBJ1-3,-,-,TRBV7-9,TGTGCCAGCAGATCTAGCGCAGGGTCAGCTGGAAACACCATATATTTT,CASRSSAGSAGNTIYF
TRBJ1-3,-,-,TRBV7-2,TGTGCCAGCAGCTTAGCCCCAGGGTCTGGAAACACCATATATTTT,CASSLAPGSGNTIYF
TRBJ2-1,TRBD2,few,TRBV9,TGTGCCAGCAGCGTAGTCGCGGGGGGGACGAGCAATGAGCAGTTCTTC,CASSVVAGGTSNEQFF
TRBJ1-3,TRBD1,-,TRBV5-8,TGTGCCAGCAGCTTAGGACAGGGAGAGGACACCATATATTTT,CASSLGQGEDTIYF
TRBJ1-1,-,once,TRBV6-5,TGTGCCAGCAGTTACTCTGGGGGTGGCACTGAAGCTTTCTTT,CASSYSGGGTEAFF
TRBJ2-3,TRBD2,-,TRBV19,TGTGCCAGTAGGACAACGGGGGGGCTACATACGCAGTATTTT,CASRTTGGLHTQYF
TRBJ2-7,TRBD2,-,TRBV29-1,TGCAGCGTTGAGACACAGTCGGGAGGCCTCCACTTC,CSVETQSGGLHF
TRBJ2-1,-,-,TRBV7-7,TGTGCCAGCAGCTTAGGCCAGGTCGATGAGCAGTTCTTC,CASSLGQVDEQFF
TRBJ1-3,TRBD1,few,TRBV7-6,TGTGCCAGCAGCGGTCGGACAGGGGCTGGAAACACCATATATTTT,CASSGRTGAGNTIYF
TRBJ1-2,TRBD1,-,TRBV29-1,TGCAGCGTTGCCGGGACAGGGGCCAACTATGGCTACACCTTC,CSVAGTGANYGYTF
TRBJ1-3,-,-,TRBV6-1,TGTGCCAGCAGTGACACCTCTGGAAACACCATATATTTT,CASSDTSGNTIYF
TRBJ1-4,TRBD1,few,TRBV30,TGTGCCTGTCAGGGGGCGCGGACTGAAAAACTGTTTTTT,CACQGARTEKLFF
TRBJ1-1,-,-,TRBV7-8,TGTGCCAGCAGCTTAGACCTGACTGAAGCTTTCTTT,CASSLDLTEAFF
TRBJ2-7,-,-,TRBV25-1,TGTGCCAGCAGTGACGGTCCTGTAAAGCAGTACTTC,CASSDGPVKQYF
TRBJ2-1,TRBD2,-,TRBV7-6,TGTGCCAGCAGCCCACAAGCGGGAGAGTACAATGAGCAGTTCTTC,CASSPQAGEYNEQFF
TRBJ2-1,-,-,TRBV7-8,TGTGCCAGCAGCCCCCCCAGATTATCCTACAATGAGCAGTTCTTC,CASSPPRLSYNEQFF
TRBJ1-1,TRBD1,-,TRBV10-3,TGTGCCATCACCCTGGACAGGGATGGCACTGAAGCTTTCTTT,CAITLDRDGTEAFF
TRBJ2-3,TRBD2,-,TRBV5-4,TGTGCCAGCAGCTTAGAGGGGACTACCACAGATACGCAGTATTTT,CASSLEGTTTDTQYF
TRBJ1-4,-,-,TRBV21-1,TGTGCCAGCAGCAAAATCGGCCGAAAACTGTTTTTT,CASSKIGRKLFF
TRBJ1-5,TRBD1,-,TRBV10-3,TGTGCCATCAGTGAGTCGACAGGGAGCAATCAGCCCCAGCATTTT,CAISESTGSNQPQHF
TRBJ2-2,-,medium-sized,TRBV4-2,TGTGCCAGCAGCTCTCGGACAGACTACACCGGGGAGCTGTTTTTT,CASSSRTDYTGELFF
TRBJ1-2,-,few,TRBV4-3,TGCGCCAGCAGCCAAGATGTGGGGGACATATTTAACTATGGCTACACCTTC,CASSQDVGDIFNYGYTF
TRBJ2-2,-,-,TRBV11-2,TGTGCCAGCAGCAAACTAGGGGACGGGGAGCTGTTTTTT,CASSKLGDGELFF
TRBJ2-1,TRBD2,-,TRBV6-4,TGTGCCAGCTCCTCTCTAGCGGGAGGGAACAATGAGCAGTTCTTC,CASSSLAGGNNEQFF
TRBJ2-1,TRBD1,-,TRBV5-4,TGTGCCAGCAGCTTGGAGGGGACAGGGGGTCATGAGCAGTTCTTC,CASSLEGTGGHEQFF
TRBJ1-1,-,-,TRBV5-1,TGCGCCAGCAGCTTGGTATCCAACACTGAAGCTTTCTTT,CASSLVSNTEAFF
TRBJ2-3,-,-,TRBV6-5,TGTGCCAGCACCCGGACACTTCGCACAGATACGCAGTATTTT,CASTRTLRTDTQYF
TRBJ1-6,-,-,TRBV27,TGTGCCAGCAGTTTATATCCAGTCCAAGGCGGGGGTAATTCACCCCTCCACTTT,CASSLYPVQGGGNSPLHF
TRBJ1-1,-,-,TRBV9,TGTGCCAGCAGCCCTCGACAGAGCAACACTGAAGCTTTCTTT,CASSPRQSNTEAFF
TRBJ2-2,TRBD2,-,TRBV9,TGTGCCAGCAGCGAGACTAGCGGGAGGGCCGGGGAGCTGTTTTTT,CASSETSGRAGELFF
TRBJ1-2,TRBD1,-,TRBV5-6,TGTGCCAGCAGTTCCACAGGGGTCCCTAACTATGGCTACACCTTC,CASSSTGVPNYGYTF
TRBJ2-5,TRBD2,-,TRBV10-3,TGTGCCATCAGTGTAGCGGGCGATCAAGCAGAGACCCAGTACTTC,CAISVAGDQAETQYF
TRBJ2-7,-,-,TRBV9,TGTGCCAGCAGCGTAGATGAAGGCCACGAGCAGTACTTC,CASSVDEGHEQYF
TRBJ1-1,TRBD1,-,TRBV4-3,TGCGCCAGCAGGCCAGGGGGGGCCGGGAACACTGAAGCTTTCTTT,CASRPGGAGNTEAFF
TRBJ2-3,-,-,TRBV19,TGTGCCAGTAGCCCCCGGGGCACAGATACGCAGTATTTT,CASSPRGTDTQYF
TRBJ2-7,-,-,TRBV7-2,TGTGCCAGCAGCTTAGAGGCAATATGGACGGGCACCAACGAGCAGTACTTC,CASSLEAIWTGTNEQYF